This TCR beta chain was obtained from a study of shared clonotypes between healthy human individuals. Across the study: Used for every donor were three CD4 naive, three CD4 memory, two CD8 naive and one CD8 memory plate. Study conclusions and caveats: Represented genetic and exposure-history diversity was restricted by having few donors. Across subsets, estimated richness was generally greater for naive than for memory populations.

Produced via immunoSEQ multiplex PCR; TCRdb's table is partial and in-frame only. The sample lists about 600,000 clones, around 97% seen once, with 0.057% in the top ten. The CDR3 covers 17 residues. Trimming took 5 bases from V and 4 from J; bases not matched to a gene: 10. Germline CDR1 SGHTA, CDR2 FQGTGA. Points on this clone: Antigen specificity is unknown.

The genes are TRBV7-3 and TRBJ2-2; TRBD2 aligns across 10 bases. The sequence was obtained from a woman younger than 45 in good health. The sample consisted of naive CD4+ T cells sorted from blood. The sample's subset: CD45RA+ positively selected. In DNA, the CDR3 is TGTGCCAGCAGCCCCTCGGCTAGCGGGAGTGGCACCGGGGAGCTGTTTTTT. Encoded protein: CASSPSASGSGTGELFF.